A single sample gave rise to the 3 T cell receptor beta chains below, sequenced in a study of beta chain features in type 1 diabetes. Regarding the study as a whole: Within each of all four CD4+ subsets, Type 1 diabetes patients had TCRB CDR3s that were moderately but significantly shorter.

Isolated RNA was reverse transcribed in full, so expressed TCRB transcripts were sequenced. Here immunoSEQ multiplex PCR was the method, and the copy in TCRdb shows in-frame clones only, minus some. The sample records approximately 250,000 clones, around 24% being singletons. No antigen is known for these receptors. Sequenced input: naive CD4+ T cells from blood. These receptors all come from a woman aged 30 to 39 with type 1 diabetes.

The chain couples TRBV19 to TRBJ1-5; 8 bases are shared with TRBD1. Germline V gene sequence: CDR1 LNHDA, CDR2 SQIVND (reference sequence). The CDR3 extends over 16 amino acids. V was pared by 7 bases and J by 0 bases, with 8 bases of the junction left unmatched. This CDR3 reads CASMGDRRYSNQPQHF. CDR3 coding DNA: TGTGCCAGTATGGGGGACAGGAGGTATAGCAATCAGCCCCAGCATTTT.

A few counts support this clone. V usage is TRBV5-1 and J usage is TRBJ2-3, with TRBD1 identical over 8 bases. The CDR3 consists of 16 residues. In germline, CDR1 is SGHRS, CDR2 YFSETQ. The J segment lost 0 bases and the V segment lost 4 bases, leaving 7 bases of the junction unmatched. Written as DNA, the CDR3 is TGCGCCAGCAGCCCCGCTCAGGGGGCTAGCACAGATACGCAGTATTTT. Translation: CASSPAQGASTDTQYF. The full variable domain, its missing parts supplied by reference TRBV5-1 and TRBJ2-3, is KAGVTQTPRYLIKTRGQQVTLSCSPISGHRSVSWYQQTPGQGLQFLFEYFSETQRNKGNFPGRFSGRQFSNSRSEMNVSTLELGDSALYLCASSPAQGASTDTQYFGPGTRLTVL.

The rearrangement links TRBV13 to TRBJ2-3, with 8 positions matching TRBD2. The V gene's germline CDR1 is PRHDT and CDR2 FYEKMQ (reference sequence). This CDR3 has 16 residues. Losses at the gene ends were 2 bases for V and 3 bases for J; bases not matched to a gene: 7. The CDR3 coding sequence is TGTGCCAGCAGCTTATCCGGGACTAGTCGGACAGATACGCAGTATTTT. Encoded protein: CASSLSGTSRTDTQYF.